This T cell receptor beta chain was identified in a study of beta chain features in type 1 diabetes. Whole-study context: Age, gender, cell numbers and subset yield matched between patients and controls. Study results and caveats: Shorter TCRB CDR3s, moderately but significantly so, were found in Type 1 diabetes patients in all four CD4+ subsets. A definitive answer on HLA type influencing TCRB rearrangement was not reached here. Over-representation of high TCR-expressing cells was a possible consequence of cDNA sequencing.

Note on this clone: Its antigen is as yet unknown.

Germline V gene sequence: CDR1 SGHVS, CDR2 FQNEAQ. V shed 6 bases and J shed 3 bases, with 11 bases lying between them. The CDR3 is made up of 13 amino acids. Reverse transcribing all isolated RNA meant expressed TCRB transcripts were sequenced. Assay: immunoSEQ multiplex PCR; the TCRdb copy retains only in-frame clones and omits some. The data contain around 140,000 clones, more than 10% of them seen just once; the ten biggest clones take up 1.3%. Source material: central memory CD4+ T cells from blood. The sequence derives from a man between 18 and 35 years old with type 1 diabetes. V gene TRBV7-8 combines with J gene TRBJ1-1; D is uncertain. The CDR3 sequence is CASSPHADTEAFF. The CDR3 DNA follows: TGTGCCAGCAGTCCCCATGCGGACACTGAAGCTTTCTTT.